The 10 T cell receptor beta chains below come from one sample, sequenced in a study of shared clonotypes between healthy human individuals. Naive CD8 isolation took CD45RO-negative cells positively selected for CCR7 and excluded terminally differentiated effector memory CD45RA+ cells. The protocol was immunoSEQ multiplex PCR, while the TCRdb copy is restricted to in-frame clones and leaves out a portion. The data show 1.5 million to 2.5 million clones, with approximately 94% seen just once and roughly 1% held by the top ten. The sample consisted of naive CD8+ T cells sorted from blood. The receptors were gathered from a man aged 18 to 30 in good health.

V usage is TRBV7-9 and J usage is TRBJ2-7; the D gene is possibly TRBD1 (7 bases). Germline V gene lookup returns CDR1 SEHNR and CDR2 FQNEAQ (reference sequence). The CDR3 totals 15 residues. V was trimmed by 3 bases and J by 0 bases, leaving 12 bases between them. The CDR3 here is CASSFSGQVSYEQYF. The CDR3 bases are TGTGCCAGCAGCTTTAGCGGACAGGTCTCCTACGAGCAGTACTTC.

The chain links TRBV10-2 to TRBJ2-7, with 9 bases that match TRBD2. This CDR3 has 14 amino acids. Germline loops: CDR1 WSHSY, CDR2 SAAADI. The junction had 9 bases not matched to a gene; V was cut back by 8 bases and J by 4 bases. CDR3 DNA sequence: TGCGCCAGCGGAATTAGCGGGGGAGGGTACGAGCAGTACTTC. It specifies CASGISGGGYEQYF.

The rearrangement uses TRBV2 and TRBJ1-1, with TRBD1 matching over 9 bases. V lost 0 bases to trimming and J lost 1 base; unmatched junction nucleotides: 6. This CDR3 contains 17 residues. Germline V CDR1 and CDR2: SNHLY, FYNNEI. The CDR3 here is CASSEALPGQGNTEAFF. CDR3 nucleotides: TGTGCCAGCAGTGAAGCGCTGCCGGGACAGGGGAACACTGAAGCTTTCTTT.

The chain recombines TRBV6-6 with TRBJ2-7; D unclear. The V gene lost 2 bases and the J gene lost 2 bases, with 13 bases spanning the gap. CDR1 and CDR2 from the germline V gene are MNHNY and SVGAGI (reference sequence). This CDR3 is 15 amino acids long. The CDR3 sequence: CASSYLVGKTYEQYF. CDR3 coding DNA: TGTGCCAGCAGTTACCTGGTGGGCAAGACCTACGAGCAGTACTTC.

This chain joins TRBV28 and TRBJ1-5; D perhaps matches TRBD1 (5 bases). The germline V gene has CDR1 MDHEN and CDR2 SYDVKM. This CDR3 spans 15 amino acids. Trimming stripped 1 base from V and 1 base from J, with 8 bases between. CDR3 protein: CASSLYGASNQPQHF. As DNA, the CDR3 is TGTGCCAGCAGTTTATACGGGGCGAGCAATCAGCCCCAGCATTTT.

The chain combines TRBV4-1 with TRBJ2-7, with D perhaps being TRBD1 or TRBD2 (5 bases each). V lost 0 bases, J lost 5 bases, and 17 bases lay in between. Germline V gene sequence: CDR1 MGHRA, CDR2 YSYEKL. The CDR3 loop spans 16 amino acids. DNA for the CDR3: TGCGCCAGCAGCCAAGAGGTAGGGACCAAAGTCCACGAGCAGTACTTC. It yields the protein CASSQEVGTKVHEQYF.

The chain combines TRBV4-2 with TRBJ2-7, with a weak D call TRBD2 (6 bases). The CDR3 has 15 amino acids. V lost 0 bases and J 5 bases, leaving 14 bases between the germline ends. Germline values: CDR1 LGHNA, CDR2 YNFKEQ. CDR3 region: CASSQDFGGSDEQYF. The CDR3 DNA follows: TGTGCCAGCAGCCAAGATTTTGGGGGGTCCGACGAGCAGTACTTC.

The J gene is TRBJ1-2, the V gene TRBV7-2; 9 nucleotides line up with TRBD1. The germline V gene encodes CDR1 SGHTA and CDR2 FQGNSA. This CDR3 has 16 amino acids. With 6 bases clipped from V and 5 bases from J, the junction kept 13 bases outside the gene matches. This chain's CDR3 is CASSYAYRGLGYGYTF. The CDR3 DNA reads as TGTGCCAGCAGTTATGCCTACAGGGGGCTGGGATATGGCTACACCTTC.

The rearrangement uses TRBV6-6 and TRBJ2-7; 7 bases match TRBD1. The CDR3 is 14 residues long. Germline trimming cut 2 bases from V and 5 bases from J; bases unmatched to any gene: 6. CDR1 and CDR2 (germline): MNHNY, SVGAGI (reference sequence). The CDR3 loop reads CASSYGTVLDEQYF. The DNA for the CDR3 is TGTGCCAGCAGTTACGGGACAGTTTTGGACGAGCAGTACTTC.

V gene TRBV5-4 combines with J gene TRBJ1-1; D perhaps matches TRBD1 (6 bases). The V gene's germline CDR1 is SGHNT and CDR2 YYREEE (reference sequence). Trimming removed 4 bases at V and 3 bases at J, with 13 bases between. The length of the CDR3 is 14 residues. CDR3 region: CASSRWGAYTEAFF. CDR3 sequence (DNA): TGTGCCAGCAGCCGTTGGGGGGCGTACACTGAAGCTTTCTTT.